This T cell receptor (beta chain) was sequenced for a study of cytomegalovirus exposure and HLA in healthy donors (dated by TCRdb to about 2017). About the full investigation: A later analysis indicated that the 130 or so validation repertoires were generated on the platform also employed for the 650 to 850 repertoires of the first cohort. The study aimed to test whether cataloging public T cell receptors could reveal signatures of past pathogen exposure. Besides the first cohort of 666 subjects, a separate validation cohort made up of some 110 different subjects was used. High-throughput TCR immunosequencing, statistical association of individual TCRs with disease status, and machine learning were combined to predict cytomegalovirus infection status.

V is shortened by 8 bases, J by 0 bases, and the region joining them spans 11 bases. The CDR3 starts with the cysteine, ends with the phenylalanine, and has 14 residues. Only CDR3 DNA is held: 42 bases, read in frame from base 1. The germline V gene sets CDR1 to MNHEY and CDR2 to SVGAGI. The library relied on the immunoSEQ multiplex PCR assay. As for the original processing: A statistical classification framework was built to diagnose cytomegalovirus status from the catalog of TCR beta chain sequences. Here the immuneACCESS table is served through TCRdb, limited to in-frame sequences with V and J called. Missing clones are a known gap in these copies; in checked studies unresolved V genes cover under half, and the rest lacks a known reason. For V, J and clone size, that table is used; D and trimming come from the DNA. The sample contains 100,000 to 150,000 clones, about 93% of them found a single time. The ten largest account for roughly 1.2% of the sample.

The donors belonged to the validation cohort of around 120 subjects, which was separate from the roughly 670-subject first cohort. The paper's findings and limits, for the study overall: The classifier was reported to diagnose cytomegalovirus status with high specificity and sensitivity in both the original and validation cohorts. Most TCR sequences were observed very rarely across donors, whereas some public TCRs were present in many individuals. A later analysis lacked HLA typing for the validation cohort, so it scored co-occurrence in that cohort across all 120 or so repertoires. According to the authors, the approach could potentially be generalized to other disease states and immunological phenotypes. In vitro tests confirmed that three of the cytomegalovirus-associated TCR beta chains recognize cytomegalovirus antigens. The study gave a list of 150 to 200 TCR beta chains associated with cytomegalovirus. A later analysis found that TCRs clustered in the first cohort also tended to co-occur in the 110 or so validation repertoires, with approximately 94% of cluster scores above 0.

Comment on this clone: Which antigen it targets is not known. No base quality information exists; no much larger clone differs at one position.

Sequenced input: PBMCs. The receptor chain draws on TRBV6-5 and TRBJ1-3, with an unclear D gene assignment. This clonotype originated in a woman younger than 35 in good health and CMV-seronegative. The CDR3 protein is CASGTDSSGNTIYF. The DNA is as follows: TGTGCCAGCGGCACCGATTCCTCTGGAAACACCATATATTTT.